The entry that follows covers one T cell receptor (beta chain) sequence. Its cognate antigen is unknown. These data come from a study of cytomegalovirus exposure and HLA in healthy donors. Study-level points and caveats: An analysis was carried out at a later point. It showed that HLA-associated TCR beta chains were more clonally expanded than equally common non-associated chains. Analyzed later, association rates of TCRs varied across HLA loci, with DRB1 most and HLA-C fewest. Earlier analysis yielded a pattern in which most TCR beta V segments were productive about 87% or about 30% of the time.

With 60 Vbeta and 13 Jbeta primers, the PCR was carried out. Libraries were prepared by immunoSEQ multiplex PCR; TCRdb keeps only in-frame clonotypes and omits some of them. Altogether about 190,000 clones are present, about 81% being singletons, with the ten largest covering roughly 0.8%. The donors gave bone marrow, and they were healthy. The sample comprised PBMCs. The receptor comes from a woman between 18 and 29 years old in good health and CMV-seronegative.

The CDR3 here is CASRPGQGVLFYGYTF. The CDR3 bases are TGTGCCAGCAGACCGGGACAGGGGGTACTCTTCTATGGCTACACCTTC. This rearrangement joins TRBV7-9 to TRBJ1-2, with 11 nucleotides matching TRBD1. With 6 bases clipped from V and 4 bases from J, the junction kept 10 bases outside the gene matches. CDR1 and CDR2 (germline): SEHNR, FQNEAQ (reference sequence). The CDR3 length is 16 residues.